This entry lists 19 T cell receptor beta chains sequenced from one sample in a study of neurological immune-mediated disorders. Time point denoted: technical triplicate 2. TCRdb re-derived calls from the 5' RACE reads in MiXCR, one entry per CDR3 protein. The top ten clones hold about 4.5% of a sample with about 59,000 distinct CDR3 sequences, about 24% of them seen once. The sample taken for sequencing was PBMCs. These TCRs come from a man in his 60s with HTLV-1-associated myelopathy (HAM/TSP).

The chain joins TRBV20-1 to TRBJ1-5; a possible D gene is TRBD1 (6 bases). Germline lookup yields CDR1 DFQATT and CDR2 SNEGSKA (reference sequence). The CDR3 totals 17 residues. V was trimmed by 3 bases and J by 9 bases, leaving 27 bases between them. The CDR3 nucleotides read TGCAGTGCTAGCTCATCGAACAGGGTACTGTCGGTGGCGCCCCAGCATTTT. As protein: CSASSSNRVLSVAPQHF.

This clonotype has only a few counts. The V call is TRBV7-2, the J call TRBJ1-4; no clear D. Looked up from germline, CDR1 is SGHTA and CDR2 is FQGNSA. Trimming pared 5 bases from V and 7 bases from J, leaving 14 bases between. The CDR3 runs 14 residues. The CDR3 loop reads CASSPGGIGEKLFF. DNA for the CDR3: TGTGCCAGCAGCCCCGGTGGGATCGGTGAAAAACTGTTTTTT. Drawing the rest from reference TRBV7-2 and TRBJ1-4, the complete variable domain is GAGVSQSPSNKVTEKGKDVELRCDPISGHTALYWYRQSLGQGLEFLIYFQGNSAPDKSGLPSDRFSAERTGGSVSTLTIQRTQQEDSAVYLCASSPGGIGEKLFFGSGTQLSVL.

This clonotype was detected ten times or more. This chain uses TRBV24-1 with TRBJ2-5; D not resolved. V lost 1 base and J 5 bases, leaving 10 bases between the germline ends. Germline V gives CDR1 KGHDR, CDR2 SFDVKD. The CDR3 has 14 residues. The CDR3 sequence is CATSDFGPRETQYF. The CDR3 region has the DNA TGTGCCACCAGTGATTTTGGGCCGCGGGAGACCCAGTACTTC.

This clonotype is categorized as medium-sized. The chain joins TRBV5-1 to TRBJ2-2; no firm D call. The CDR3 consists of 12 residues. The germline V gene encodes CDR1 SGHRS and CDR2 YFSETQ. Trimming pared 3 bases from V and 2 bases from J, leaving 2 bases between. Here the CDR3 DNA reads TGCGCCAGCAGCTCAAACACCGGGGAGCTGTTTTTT. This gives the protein CASSSNTGELFF.

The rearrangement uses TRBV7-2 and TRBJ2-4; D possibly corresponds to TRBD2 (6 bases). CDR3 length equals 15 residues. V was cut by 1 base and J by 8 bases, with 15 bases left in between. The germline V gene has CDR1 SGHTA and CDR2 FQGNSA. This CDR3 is CASSLGSELAYIQYF. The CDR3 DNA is TGTGCCAGCAGCTTAGGGTCGGAACTAGCTTACATTCAGTACTTC.

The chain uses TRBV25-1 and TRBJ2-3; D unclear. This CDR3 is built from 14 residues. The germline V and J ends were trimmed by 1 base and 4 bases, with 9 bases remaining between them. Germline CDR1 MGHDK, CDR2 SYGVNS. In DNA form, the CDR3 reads TGTGCCAGCAGTGAATTTGGTGGCTCAGATACGCAGTATTTT. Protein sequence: CASSEFGGSDTQYF.

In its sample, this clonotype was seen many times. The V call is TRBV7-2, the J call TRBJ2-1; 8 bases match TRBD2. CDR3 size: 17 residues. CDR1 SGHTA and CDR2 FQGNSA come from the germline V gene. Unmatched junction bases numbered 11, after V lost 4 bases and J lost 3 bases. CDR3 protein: CASSSARLAGFYNEQFF. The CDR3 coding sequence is TGTGCCAGCAGCTCAGCCCGGCTAGCGGGCTTCTACAATGAGCAGTTCTTC.

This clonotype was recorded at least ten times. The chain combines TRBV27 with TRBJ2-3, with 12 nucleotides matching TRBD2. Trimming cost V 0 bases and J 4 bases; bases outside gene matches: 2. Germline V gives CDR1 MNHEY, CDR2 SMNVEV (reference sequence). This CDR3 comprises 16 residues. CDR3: CASSLSTSGSPDTQYF. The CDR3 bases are TGTGCCAGCAGTTTATCGACTAGCGGGAGCCCAGATACGCAGTATTTT.

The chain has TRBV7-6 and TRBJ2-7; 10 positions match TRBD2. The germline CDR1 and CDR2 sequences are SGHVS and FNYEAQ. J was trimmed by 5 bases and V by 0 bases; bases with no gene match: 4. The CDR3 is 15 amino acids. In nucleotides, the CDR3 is TGTGCCAGCAGCTTAGCACTAGCGGGGATCCACGAGCAGTACTTC. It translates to CASSLALAGIHEQYF. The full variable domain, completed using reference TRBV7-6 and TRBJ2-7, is GAGVSQSPRYKVTKRGQDVALRCDPISGHVSLYWYRQALGQGPEFLTYFNYEAQQDKSGLPNDRFSAERPEGSISTLTIQRTEQRDSAMYRCASSLALAGIHEQYFGPGTRLTVT.

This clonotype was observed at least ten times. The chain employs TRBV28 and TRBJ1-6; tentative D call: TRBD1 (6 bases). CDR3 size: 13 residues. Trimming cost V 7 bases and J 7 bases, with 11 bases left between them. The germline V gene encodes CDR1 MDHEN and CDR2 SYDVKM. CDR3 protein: CASIGGFNSPLHF. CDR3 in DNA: TGTGCCAGCATCGGGGGCTTCAATTCACCCCTCCACTTT.

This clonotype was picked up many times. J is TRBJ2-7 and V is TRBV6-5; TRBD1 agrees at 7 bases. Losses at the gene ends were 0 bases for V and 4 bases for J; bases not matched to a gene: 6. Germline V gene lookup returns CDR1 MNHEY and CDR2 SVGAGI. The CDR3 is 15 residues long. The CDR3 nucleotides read TGTGCCAGCAGTTACTCGAGGGGACAGAAGTACGAGCAGTACTTC. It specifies CASSYSRGQKYEQYF.

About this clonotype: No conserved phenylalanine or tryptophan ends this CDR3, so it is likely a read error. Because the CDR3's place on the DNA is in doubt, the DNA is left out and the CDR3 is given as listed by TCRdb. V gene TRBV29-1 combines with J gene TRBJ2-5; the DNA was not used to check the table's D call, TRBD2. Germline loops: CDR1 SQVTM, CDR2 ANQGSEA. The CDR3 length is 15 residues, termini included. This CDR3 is CSVGTSGSLGETQNL.

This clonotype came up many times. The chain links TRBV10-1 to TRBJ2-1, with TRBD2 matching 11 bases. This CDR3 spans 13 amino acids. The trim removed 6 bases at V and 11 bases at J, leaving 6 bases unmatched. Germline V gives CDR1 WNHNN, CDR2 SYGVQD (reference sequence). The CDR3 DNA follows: TGCGCCAGCAGCCTGGGACTAGCGGAAAAGCAGTTCTTC. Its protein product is CASSLGLAEKQFF.

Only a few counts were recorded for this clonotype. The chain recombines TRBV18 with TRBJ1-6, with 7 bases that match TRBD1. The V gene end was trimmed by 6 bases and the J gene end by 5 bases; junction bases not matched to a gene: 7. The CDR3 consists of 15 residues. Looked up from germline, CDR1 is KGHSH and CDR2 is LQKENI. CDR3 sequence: CASSAGTADNSPLHF. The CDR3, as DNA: TGTGCCAGCTCCGCCGGGACAGCAGATAATTCACCCCTCCACTTT. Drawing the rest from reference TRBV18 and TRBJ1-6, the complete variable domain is NAGVMQNPRHLVRRRGQEARLRCSPMKGHSHVYWYRQLPEEGLKFMVYLQKENIIDESGMPKERFSAEFPKEGPSILRIQQVVRGDSAAYFCASSAGTADNSPLHFGNGTRLTVT.

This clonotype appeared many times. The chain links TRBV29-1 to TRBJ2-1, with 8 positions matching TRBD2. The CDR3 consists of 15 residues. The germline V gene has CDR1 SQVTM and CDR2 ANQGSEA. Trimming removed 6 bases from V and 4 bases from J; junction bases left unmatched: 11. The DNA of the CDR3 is TGCAGCGTGATGGGGGGCGGGAGGTCGTACAATGAGCAGTTCTTC. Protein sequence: CSVMGGGRSYNEQFF.

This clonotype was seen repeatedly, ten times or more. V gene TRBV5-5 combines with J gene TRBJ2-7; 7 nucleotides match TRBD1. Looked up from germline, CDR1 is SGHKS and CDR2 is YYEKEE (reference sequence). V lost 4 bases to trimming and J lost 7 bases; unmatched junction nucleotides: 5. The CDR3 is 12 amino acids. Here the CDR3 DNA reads TGTGCCAGCAGCGGAACAGGGGAAGAGCAGTACTTC. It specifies CASSGTGEEQYF.

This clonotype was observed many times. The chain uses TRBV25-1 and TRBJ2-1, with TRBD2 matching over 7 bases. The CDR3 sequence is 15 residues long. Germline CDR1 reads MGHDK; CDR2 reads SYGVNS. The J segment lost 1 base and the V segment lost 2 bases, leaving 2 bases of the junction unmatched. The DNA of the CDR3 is TGTGCCAGCAGTGAAGCGGGAGCATCCTACAATGAGCAGTTCTTC. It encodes CASSEAGASYNEQFF.

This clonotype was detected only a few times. CDR3 nucleotide sequence: TGTGCCAGCTCACCTTGGTTCCCGGACGAACGCAGGGGGATCCCTGAGCAGTTCTTC. This sequence encodes CASSPWFPDERRGIPEQFF. The V gene is TRBV18, the J gene TRBJ2-1; TRBD1 matches at 7 bases. The ends lost 3 bases at V and 9 bases at J; junction bases unmatched: 23. The CDR3 sequence is 19 residues long. Per germline, CDR1 KGHSH and CDR2 LQKENI.

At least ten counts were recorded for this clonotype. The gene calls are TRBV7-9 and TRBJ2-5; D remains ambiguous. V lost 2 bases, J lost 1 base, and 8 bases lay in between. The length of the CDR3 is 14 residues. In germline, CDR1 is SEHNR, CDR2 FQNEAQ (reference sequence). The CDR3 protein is CASSLIGVQETQYF. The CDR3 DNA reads TGTGCCAGCAGCTTAATTGGGGTCCAAGAGACCCAGTACTTC.